The sequence of this T cell receptor beta chain was determined in a study of blood T cell repertoires in COVID-19 (TCRdb year 2020). Study-level background: The collaborator samples originated in the United States, Italy and Spain and spanned the acute and convalescent phases of COVID-19. The prospective study material was composed of cDNA or gDNA derived from T cells, B-cell-depleted T cells, or PBMCs. The dataset comprised deeply sampled blood TCRbeta repertoires from subjects exposed to, actively infected with, or recovered from COVID-19. The repertoires were released in a freely available public database intended as a resource for research on the immune response to SARS-CoV-2. The samples were drawn from two sources: the first 160 participants of the ongoing ImmuneRACE study, and 1,200 or so subjects contributed by 6 global collaborators. The sample metadata nearly always contained a de-identified subject ID, COVID-19 status, age in years and sex. Where HLA class I and class II types were available, the types were taken from metadata supplied by the sample provider, not from assay-based typing.

Findings and caveats that apply to the study as a whole: The quantity of clinical and demographic metadata differed by source and by participant and was supplied without curation.

The immunoSEQ Assay, a bias-controlled multiplex PCR, was used to amplify TCRbeta CDR3 regions from genomic DNA. As for how the authors treated the data: The number of nucleated cells in each sample was estimated from the amplification of reference gene primers within the assay. To quantify the absolute abundance of each unique TCRbeta CDR3 rearrangement, sequence reads were collapsed and filtered. For each sample, productive Simpson clonality was calculated by taking the square root of Simpson's diversity index across productive rearrangements. In its TCRdb copy, this immuneACCESS table keeps in-frame sequences only and misses some clones. Where compared with another copy, unresolved V genes explain less than half of these, and the others have no known cause. D and trimming were read from the DNA, whereas the V and J calls and clone size are those reported in that table. This sample comprises about 250,000 clones, roughly 80% of them detected only once. The ten biggest clones cover roughly 5.3% of the sample.

As concerns this clone: Its antigen is not yet known. The sample holds no much larger clone one base away, and base qualities are not on file.

In the prospective study, participants were about 18 to 95 years old, resided in fewer than 25 geographic areas of the United States, and were enrolled through a virtual design. In the prospective study, participants were assigned to cohorts based on the clinical history participants reported in a screening survey and a study questionnaire. Exposed participants were defined as having been in contact with someone with a PCR-confirmed or clinician-diagnosed COVID-19 case within 2 weeks of study entry. Mobile phlebotomists in the prospective study collected whole blood, serum and a nasopharyngeal or oropharyngeal swab from every participant. Participants in the prospective study had the option to provide additional blood draws and questionnaires over a 2-month period. Blood samples from the prospective study were shipped frozen or at room temperature prior to DNA extraction. Compared with germline, V lacks 3 bases and J lacks 7 bases; bases without a gene match: 5. The CDR3 holds 14 amino acids from the cysteine to the phenylalanine. The retained sequence is limited to the CDR3, 42 bases, with the frame set at the first base. According to the germline V gene, CDR1 reads MDHEN and CDR2 reads SYDVKM.

The source is a man aged 35 to 55 who had been exposed to COVID-19. Input material: PBMCs or T cells enriched from blood (not recorded which). In this chain, TRBV28 is recombined with TRBJ1-2; TRBD1 agrees with 10 junctional bases. The CDR3 region has the sequence CASSFYDRGLGYTF. The DNA sequence reads TGTGCCAGCAGTTTTTATGACAGGGGGCTTGGCTACACCTTC.